This passage covers 8 T cell receptor beta chains from one sample sequenced in a study of control samples from healthy donors and cancer patients. TCRdb's copy holds only in-frame clones and misses some; the assay was immunoSEQ multiplex PCR. This table holds 55,000 to 70,000 clones, 91% found once. Sequencing used PBMCs. The receptors derive from a man aged 25 to 40 with colorectal cancer.

The gene calls are TRBV9 and TRBJ1-2, with D perhaps TRBD1 (6 bases). V lost 3 bases and J 4 bases, leaving 16 bases between the germline ends. This CDR3 is 15 amino acids long. Germline CDR1 SGDLS, CDR2 YYNGEE. The CDR3 coding sequence is TGTGCCAGCAGCGCTACACAGGGCCCACTCTATGGCTACACCTTC. Residues: CASSATQGPLYGYTF. The full variable domain, with the rest looked up from reference TRBV9 and TRBJ1-2, is DSGVTQTPKHLITATGQRVTLRCSPRSGDLSVYWYQQSLDQGLQFLIQYYNGEERAKGNILERFSAQQFPDLHSELNLSSLELGDSALYFCASSATQGPLYGYTFGSGTRLTVV.

The chain has TRBV30 and TRBJ2-3, with 8 bases lining up with TRBD2. Germline values: CDR1 GTSNPN, CDR2 SVGIG (reference sequence). This CDR3 is 15 amino acids long. V lost 1 base, J lost 2 bases, and 5 bases stayed unmatched. The CDR3: CAWSALAATTDTQYF. For the CDR3, the DNA is TGTGCCTGGAGTGCACTAGCGGCAACCACAGATACGCAGTATTTT.

The rearrangement uses TRBV19 and TRBJ1-2; D uncertain. Looked up from germline, CDR1 is LNHDA and CDR2 is SQIVND (reference sequence). The V end lost 4 bases, the J end lost 4 bases, and 10 bases lay between the germline ends. This CDR3 is 13 amino acids long. CDR3 DNA: TGTGCCAGTAGTACCCGGACTACCTATGGCTACACCTTC. Translation gives CASSTRTTYGYTF. Full variable domain (outside the CDR3, taken from reference TRBV19 and TRBJ1-2): DGGITQSPKYLFRKEGQNVTLSCEQNLNHDAMYWYRQDPGQGLRLIYYSQIVNDFQKGDIAEGYSVSREKKESFPLTVTSAQKNPTAFYLCASSTRTTYGYTFGSGTRLTVV.

The V gene is TRBV7-2, the J gene TRBJ2-5; either TRBD1 or TRBD2 may supply D (5 bases each). The CDR3 has 16 residues. Trimming took 4 bases from V and 1 from J, leaving 16 bases between them. From germline, CDR1 is SGHTA and CDR2 FQGNSA. CDR3 bases: TGTGCCAGCAGCTCCCTCCGAGGGGCAGGCCAAGAGACCCAGTACTTC. Amino acid sequence: CASSSLRGAGQETQYF.

The chain carries TRBV4-2 and TRBJ1-5; D gene unclear. The CDR3 length is 13 residues. Germline-derived CDR1 and CDR2 are LGHNA and YNFKEQ. V was cut by 0 bases and J by 7 bases, with 7 bases left in between. CDR3 DNA: TGTGCCAGCAGCCAAGATCTCCTCCAGCCCCAGCATTTT. Its translation is CASSQDLLQPQHF.

V usage is TRBV18 and J usage is TRBJ2-7; 10 bases fit TRBD1. The germline CDR1 and CDR2 sequences are KGHSH and LQKENI. This CDR3 has 15 amino acids. V lost 3 bases to trimming and J lost 4 bases; unmatched junction nucleotides: 6. CDR3 sequence reads: CASSPAGQGSYEQYV. CDR3 DNA sequence: TGTGCCAGCTCACCCGCGGGACAGGGGAGTTACGAGCAGTACGTC.

The chain employs TRBV4-2 and TRBJ1-3; unclear D gene. Trimming took 0 bases from V and 0 from J, leaving 6 bases between them. Germline V CDR1 and CDR2: LGHNA, YNFKEQ. The CDR3 runs to 15 residues. Here the CDR3 reads CASSQDWLSGNTIYF. The DNA of the CDR3 is TGTGCCAGCAGCCAAGATTGGCTCTCTGGAAACACCATATATTTT.

This clone has just one count. The V and J genes are TRBV18 and TRBJ2-2; D possibly corresponds to TRBD2 (6 bases). The V and J ends lost 2 bases and 6 bases respectively, with 10 bases between them. Germline V gene sequence: CDR1 KGHSH, CDR2 LQKENI. The CDR3 is 14 amino acids. The CDR3: CASSPGRRAGELFF. As DNA, the CDR3 is TGTGCCAGCTCACCAGGAAGGAGGGCCGGGGAGCTGTTTTTT.